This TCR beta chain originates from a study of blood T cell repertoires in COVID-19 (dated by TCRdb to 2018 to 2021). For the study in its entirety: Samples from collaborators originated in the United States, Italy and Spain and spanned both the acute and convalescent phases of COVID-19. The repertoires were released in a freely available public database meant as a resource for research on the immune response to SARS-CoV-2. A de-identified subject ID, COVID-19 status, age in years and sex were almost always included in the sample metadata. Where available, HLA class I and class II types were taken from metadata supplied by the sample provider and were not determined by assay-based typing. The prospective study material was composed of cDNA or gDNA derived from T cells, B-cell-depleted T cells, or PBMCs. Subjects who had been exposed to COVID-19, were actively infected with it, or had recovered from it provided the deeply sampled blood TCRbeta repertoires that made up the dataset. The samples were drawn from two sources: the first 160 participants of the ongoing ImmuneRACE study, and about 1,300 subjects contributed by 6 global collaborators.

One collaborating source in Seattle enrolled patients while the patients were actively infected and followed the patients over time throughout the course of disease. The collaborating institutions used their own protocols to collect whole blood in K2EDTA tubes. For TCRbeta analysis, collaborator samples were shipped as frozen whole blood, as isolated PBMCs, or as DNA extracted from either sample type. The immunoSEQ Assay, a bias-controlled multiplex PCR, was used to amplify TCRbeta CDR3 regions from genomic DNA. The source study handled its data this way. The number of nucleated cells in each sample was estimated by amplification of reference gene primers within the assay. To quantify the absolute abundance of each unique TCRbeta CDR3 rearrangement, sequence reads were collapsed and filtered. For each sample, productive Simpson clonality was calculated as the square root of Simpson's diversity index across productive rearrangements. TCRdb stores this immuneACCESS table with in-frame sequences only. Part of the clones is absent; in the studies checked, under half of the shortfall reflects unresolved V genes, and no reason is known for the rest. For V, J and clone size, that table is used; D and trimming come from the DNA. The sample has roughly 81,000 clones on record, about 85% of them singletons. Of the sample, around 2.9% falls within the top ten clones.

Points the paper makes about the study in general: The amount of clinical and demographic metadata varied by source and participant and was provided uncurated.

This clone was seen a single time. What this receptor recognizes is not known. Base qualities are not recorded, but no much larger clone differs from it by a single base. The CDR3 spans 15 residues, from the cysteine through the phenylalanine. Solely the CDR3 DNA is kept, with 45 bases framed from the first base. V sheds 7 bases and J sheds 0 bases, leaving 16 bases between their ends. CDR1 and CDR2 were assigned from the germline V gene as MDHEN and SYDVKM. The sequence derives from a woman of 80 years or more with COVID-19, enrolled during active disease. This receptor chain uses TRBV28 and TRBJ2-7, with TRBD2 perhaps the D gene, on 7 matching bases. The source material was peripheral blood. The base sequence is TGTGCCAGCACCATAGGGGGGGCCAGCTCCTACGAGCAGTACTTC. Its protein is CASTIGGASSYEQYF.